This TCR beta chain was sequenced during a study of beta chain features in type 1 diabetes. Study-level information: Patients looked much like healthy donors when it came to age, gender and cell yields. The study's findings and limits: When VDJ junctions were examined, type 1 diabetes patients showed fewer insertions and more deletions. Moderately but significantly shorter TCRB CDR3s were found in Type 1 diabetes patients in all four CD4+ subsets. Among patients, naive, central memory and Treg TCRB repertoires appeared more similar than among healthy donors.

Expressed TCRB transcripts were sequenced because the isolated RNA had all been reverse transcribed beforehand. Data came from immunoSEQ multiplex PCR; TCRdb stores just in-frame clones and leaves some out. This sample carries 550,000 to 850,000 clones, over 10% of them seen once, and the ten largest clones take less than 0.025%. About this clone itself: Antigen unknown.

Trimming stripped 3 bases from V and 5 bases from J, with 16 bases between. Germline-derived CDR1 and CDR2 are SGHDT and YYEEEE. This CDR3 has 15 amino acids. Every sorted population was more than 95% pure. The receptor's source is a man between 18 and 29 years old with type 1 diabetes. The chain recombines TRBV5-6 with TRBJ2-3; the D gene is possibly TRBD1 (5 bases). Sequenced: naive CD4+ T cells from blood. DNA for the CDR3: TGTGCCAGCAGCTCGAAAGAAACAGGCGAAGATACGCAGTATTTT. Protein sequence: CASSSKETGEDTQYF.